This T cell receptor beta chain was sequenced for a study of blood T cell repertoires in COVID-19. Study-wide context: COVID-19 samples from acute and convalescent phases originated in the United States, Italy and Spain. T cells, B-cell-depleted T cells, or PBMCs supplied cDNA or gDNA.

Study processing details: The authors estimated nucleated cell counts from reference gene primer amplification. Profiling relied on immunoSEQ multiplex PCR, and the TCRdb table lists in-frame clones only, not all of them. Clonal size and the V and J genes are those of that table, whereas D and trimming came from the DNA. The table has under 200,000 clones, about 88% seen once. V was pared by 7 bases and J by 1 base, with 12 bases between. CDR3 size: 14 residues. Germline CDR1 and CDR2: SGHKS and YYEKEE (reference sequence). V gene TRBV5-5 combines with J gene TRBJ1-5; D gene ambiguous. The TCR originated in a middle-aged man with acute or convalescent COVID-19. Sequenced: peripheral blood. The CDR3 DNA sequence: TGTGCCAGCTCCAAGGACTTGAGCAATCAGCCCCAGCATTTT. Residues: CASSKDLSNQPQHF.